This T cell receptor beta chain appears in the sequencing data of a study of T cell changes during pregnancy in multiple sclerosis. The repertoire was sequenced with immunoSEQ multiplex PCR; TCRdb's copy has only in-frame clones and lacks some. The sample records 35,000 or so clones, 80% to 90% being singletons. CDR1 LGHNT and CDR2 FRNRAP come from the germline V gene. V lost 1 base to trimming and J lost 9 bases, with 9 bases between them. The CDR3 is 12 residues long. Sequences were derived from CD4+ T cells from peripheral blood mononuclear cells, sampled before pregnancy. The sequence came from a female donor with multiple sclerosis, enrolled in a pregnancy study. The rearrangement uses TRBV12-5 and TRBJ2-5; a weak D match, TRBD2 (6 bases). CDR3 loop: CASGLDSGAQYF. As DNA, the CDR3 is TGTGCTAGTGGTTTGGACTCGGGGGCCCAGTACTTC.